This T cell receptor beta chain was obtained from a study of tumor-infiltrating lymphocytes in primary liver carcinoma. The CDR3 is 13 residues long. Deletions cut 6 bases from V and 13 bases from J, with 16 bases between. Germline V gives CDR1 MNHEY, CDR2 SVGAGI. The investigators made TCR beta cDNA from roughly 0.45 ug total RNA, using a constant-region primer. Researchers made the TCR beta libraries by running three nested multiplex PCR rounds with slightly modified ARM-PCR. TRBV1-TRBV30 forward and Cbeta reverse primers drove the first two roughly 10-cycle rounds. TCRdb reanalysed the multiplex PCR reads using MiXCR and keeps one entry per CDR3 protein. The sample lists some 94,000 distinct CDR3 sequences; over 55% were seen once. The study co-extracted DNA and RNA from roughly 20-30 mg of unsorted bulk tissue. In its sample, this clonotype was seen many times.

The chain is built from TRBV6-5 and TRBJ1-6; D gene ambiguous. The sequence derives from a woman aged 55-69 years with primary liver carcinoma and hepatitis B virus infection. The sequenced sample was liver tumor tissue from sampling region 5. Regarding subset: tumor region T5, tumor centre. The CDR3 region is CASRQTAPLPLHF. The DNA of the CDR3 is TGTGCCAGCAGGCAGACGGCCCCATTGCCCCTCCACTTT.